Following are 2 T cell receptor beta chains from one sample sequenced in a study of cytotoxic CD8 clonotypes in ibrutinib-treated CLL. Libraries were prepared by immunoSEQ multiplex PCR; TCRdb keeps only in-frame clonotypes and omits some of them. The repertoire holds approximately 32,000 clones, with around 63% as singletons. The sequencing here drew on PBMCs, taken before ibrutinib treatment. Source of these receptors: a human donor with chronic lymphocytic leukemia.

The rearrangement links TRBV30 to TRBJ2-3, with 10 bases matching TRBD1. The CDR3 extends over 19 amino acids. In germline, CDR1 is GTSNPN, CDR2 SVGIG (reference sequence). V shed 0 bases, J shed 1 base, and the junction held 13 bases outside the gene matches. CDR3 sequence (DNA): TGTGCCTGGAGTGTATTGGGTCTAGGGACAGGGGAAGGCACAGATACGCAGTATTTT. Encoded protein: CAWSVLGLGTGEGTDTQYF.

The chain couples TRBV5-1 to TRBJ2-7; D unresolved. CDR1 is SGHRS and CDR2 is YFSETQ in the germline V gene. The CDR3 contains 13 residues. Trimming left V 0 bases short and J 2 bases short, with 6 bases between. CDR3 DNA: TGCGCCAGCAGCTTGGTTACGACCTACGAGCAGTACTTC. It encodes CASSLVTTYEQYF. Full variable domain (rest looked up from reference TRBV5-1 and TRBJ2-7): KAGVTQTPRYLIKTRGQQVTLSCSPISGHRSVSWYQQTPGQGLQFLFEYFSETQRNKGNFPGRFSGRQFSNSRSEMNVSTLELGDSALYLCASSLVTTYEQYFGPGTRLTVT.